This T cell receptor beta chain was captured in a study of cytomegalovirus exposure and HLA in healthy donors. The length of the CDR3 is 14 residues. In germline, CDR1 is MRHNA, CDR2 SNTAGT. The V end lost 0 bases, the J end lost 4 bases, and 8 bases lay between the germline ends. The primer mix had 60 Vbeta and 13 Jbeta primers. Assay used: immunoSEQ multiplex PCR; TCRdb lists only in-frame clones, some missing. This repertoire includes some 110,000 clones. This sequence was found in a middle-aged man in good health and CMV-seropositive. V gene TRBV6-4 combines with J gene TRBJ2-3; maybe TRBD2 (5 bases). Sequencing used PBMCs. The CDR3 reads CASSDSRASDTQYF. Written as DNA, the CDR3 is TGTGCCAGCAGTGACTCGCGGGCGTCAGATACGCAGTATTTT.